What follows is one T cell receptor beta chain and its context. Its antigen remains unknown. Sequenced with the Oncomine TCR Beta short-read assay was DNA taken from cultured CD4+ T cells. From the PCR reads, TCRdb called clonotypes with MiXCR, one entry per CDR3 protein. The sample lists around 13,000 distinct CDR3 sequences, around 76% occurring once. V was cut by 3 bases and J by 5 bases, with 13 bases left in between. The germline CDR1 and CDR2 sequences are KGHDR and SFDVKD. The CDR3 sequence is 14 residues long. These data originate in a study of vaccination and CD4 T cells after COVID-19. The treatment: roughly nine-day PBMC culture with coronavirus spike peptide pools or control peptides (ViraFEST assay). In the ViraFEST assay, peptide-pool expansion preceded TCR sequencing of expanded clonotypes. With 8.5 to 10 ug/ml peptide pools and approximately 9.6 IU/ml IL-2, PBMCs were cultured at some 2.2 million per well.

The sample was CD4+ T cells from blood, cultured in vitro, taken after SARS-CoV-2 vaccination. The chain links TRBV24-1 to TRBJ2-7; a weak D match, TRBD1 (5 bases). This TCR came from a human donor who received a COVID-19 vaccine. The CDR3 reads CATSDGQGSHEQYF. For the CDR3, the DNA is TGTGCCACCAGTGATGGGCAGGGTAGTCACGAGCAGTACTTC.